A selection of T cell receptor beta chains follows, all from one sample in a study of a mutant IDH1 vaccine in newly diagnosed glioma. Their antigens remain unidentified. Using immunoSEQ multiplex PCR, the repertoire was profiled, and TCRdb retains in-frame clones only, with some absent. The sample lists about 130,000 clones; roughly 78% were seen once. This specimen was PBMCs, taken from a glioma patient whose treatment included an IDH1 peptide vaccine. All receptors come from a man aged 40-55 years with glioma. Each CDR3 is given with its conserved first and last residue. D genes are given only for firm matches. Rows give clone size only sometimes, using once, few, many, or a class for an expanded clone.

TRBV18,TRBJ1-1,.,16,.,CASSPLTGRINTEAFF,TGTGCCAGCTCACCCTTAACCGGACGGATCAACACTGAAGCTTTCTTT
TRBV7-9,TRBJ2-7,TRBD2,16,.,CASSHRTSGRVVEQYF,TGTGCCAGCAGCCACCGGACTAGCGGAAGGGTGGTCGAGCAGTACTTC
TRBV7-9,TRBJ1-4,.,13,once,CASSLLQREKLFF,TGTGCCAGCAGCTTATTACAGCGAGAAAAACTGTTTTTT
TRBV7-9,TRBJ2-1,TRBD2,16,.,CASSQGLAGPYNEQFF,TGTGCCAGCAGCCAAGGGCTAGCGGGCCCCTACAATGAGCAGTTCTTC
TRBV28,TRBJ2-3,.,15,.,CAHATRGGSTDTQYF,TGTGCCCACGCGACGAGGGGGGGAAGCACAGATACGCAGTATTTT
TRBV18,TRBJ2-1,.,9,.,CASSPRQFF,TGTGCCAGCTCACCAAGGCAGTTCTTC
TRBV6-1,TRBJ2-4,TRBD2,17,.,CASSGLAGAVAKNIQYF,TGTGCCAGCAGTGGTCTAGCGGGAGCTGTAGCCAAAAACATTCAGTACTTC
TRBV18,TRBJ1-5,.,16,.,CASSLPPGVGNQPQHF,TGTGCCAGCTCACTACCGCCCGGAGTAGGTAATCAGCCCCAGCATTTT
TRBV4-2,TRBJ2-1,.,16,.,CASSSGRSATYNEQFF,TGTGCCAGCAGCAGCGGCCGTAGCGCCACCTACAATGAGCAGTTCTTC
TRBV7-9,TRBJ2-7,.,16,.,CASSLRRRAYSYEQYF,TGTGCCAGCAGCCTTAGGCGACGGGCCTACTCCTACGAGCAGTACTTC
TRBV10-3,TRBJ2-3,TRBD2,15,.,CAINPSGGEVDTQYF,TGTGCCATCAATCCTAGCGGGGGGGAAGTAGATACGCAGTATTTT
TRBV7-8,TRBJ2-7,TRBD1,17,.,CASSLGPRGQLFLEQYF,TGTGCCAGCAGCTTAGGCCCTCGGGGACAGCTCTTCCTCGAGCAGTACTTC
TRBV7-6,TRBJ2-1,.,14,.,CASSQDWSYNEQFF,TGTGCCAGCAGCCAGGACTGGTCCTACAATGAGCAGTTCTTC
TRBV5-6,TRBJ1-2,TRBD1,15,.,CASSLPDRVNYGYTF,TGTGCCAGCAGCCTCCCCGACAGGGTAAACTATGGCTACACCTTC
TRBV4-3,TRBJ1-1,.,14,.,CASSPAPGDTEAFF,TGCGCCAGCAGCCCGGCCCCAGGGGACACTGAAGCTTTCTTT
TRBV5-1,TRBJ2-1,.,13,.,CASSANGYNEQFF,TGCGCCAGCAGCGCTAATGGCTACAATGAGCAGTTCTTC
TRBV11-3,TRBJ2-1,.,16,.,CASSLSRTTSYNEQFF,TGTGCCAGCAGCTTAAGTAGGACAACCTCCTACAATGAGCAGTTCTTC
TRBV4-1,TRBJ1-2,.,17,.,CASSQAPGAGGTYGYTF,TGCGCCAGCAGCCAAGCTCCTGGGGCAGGTGGTACCTATGGCTACACCTTC
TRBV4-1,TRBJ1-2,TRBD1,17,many,CASSQDGAGGANYGYTF,TGCGCCAGCAGCCAAGATGGGGCAGGGGGAGCTAACTATGGCTACACCTTC
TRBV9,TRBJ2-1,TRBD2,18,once,CASSPKLGAGGIRNEQFF,TGTGCCAGCAGCCCCAAACTGGGGGCGGGGGGGATTAGGAATGAGCAGTTCTTC
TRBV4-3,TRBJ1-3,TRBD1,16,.,CASSQDSRGGGNTIYF,TGCGCCAGCAGCCAAGATAGCAGGGGGGGAGGAAACACCATATATTTT
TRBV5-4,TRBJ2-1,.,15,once,CASSLGQNSYNEQFF,TGTGCCAGCAGCTTGGGTCAGAACTCCTACAATGAGCAGTTCTTC
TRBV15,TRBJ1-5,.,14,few,CATSRDQGPFPQHF,TGTGCCACCAGCAGAGATCAGGGGCCCTTTCCCCAGCATTTT
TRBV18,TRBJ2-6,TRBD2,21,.,CASSPQYASGTPTSGANVLTF,TGTGCCAGCTCACCACAGTATGCTAGCGGGACGCCCACCTCTGGGGCCAACGTCCTGACTTTC
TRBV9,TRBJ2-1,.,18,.,CASSGGLQGGGGYNEQFF,TGTGCCAGCAGCGGAGGCTTACAGGGAGGAGGGGGCTACAATGAGCAGTTCTTC
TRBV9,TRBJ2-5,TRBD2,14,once,CASSASGSSETQYF,TGTGCCAGCAGCGCTAGCGGGAGCTCAGAGACCCAGTACTTC
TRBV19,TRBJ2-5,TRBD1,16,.,CASSRIGTGTEETQYF,TGTGCCAGTAGTCGGATCGGGACAGGGACTGAAGAGACCCAGTACTTC
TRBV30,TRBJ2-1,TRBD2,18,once,CAWGIDGLAGTSYNEQFF,TGTGCCTGGGGGATAGATGGACTAGCGGGGACCTCCTACAATGAGCAGTTCTTC
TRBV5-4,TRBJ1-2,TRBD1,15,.,CASSTTQGAGSGYTF,TGTGCCAGCAGCACCACCCAGGGGGCTGGGAGCGGCTACACCTTC
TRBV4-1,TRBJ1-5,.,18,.,CASSHLPPHGLFNQPQHF,TGCGCCAGCAGCCATCTCCCTCCCCACGGACTATTCAATCAGCCCCAGCATTTT
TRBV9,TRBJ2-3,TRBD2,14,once,CASQRGPSTDTQYF,TGTGCCAGTCAGCGGGGCCCTAGCACAGATACGCAGTATTTT
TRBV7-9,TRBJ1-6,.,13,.,CASTPSPLSPLHF,TGTGCCAGCACCCCAAGTCCCCTTTCACCCCTCCACTTT
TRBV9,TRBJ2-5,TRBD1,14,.,CASSGQGLRETQYF,TGTGCCAGCAGCGGACAGGGTCTCCGAGAGACCCAGTACTTC
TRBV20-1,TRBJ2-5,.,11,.,CSAYTRETQYF,TGCAGTGCTTACACTCGAGAGACCCAGTACTTC
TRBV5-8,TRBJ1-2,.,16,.,CASSLALLGEMEGYTF,TGTGCCAGCAGCTTGGCCCTTCTCGGGGAGATGGAAGGCTACACCTTC
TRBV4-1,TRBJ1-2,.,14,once,CASSQERLAGGYTF,TGCGCCAGCAGCCAAGAACGCTTGGCGGGTGGCTACACCTTC
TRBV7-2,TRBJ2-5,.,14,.,CASSLGSGQETQYF,TGTGCCAGCAGCTTGGGTAGCGGCCAAGAGACCCAGTACTTC
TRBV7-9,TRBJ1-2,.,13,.,CASSFFSGYGYTF,TGTGCCAGCAGCTTCTTTAGTGGCTATGGCTACACCTTC
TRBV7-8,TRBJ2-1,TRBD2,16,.,CASSPRLAGGANEQFF,TGTGCCAGCAGCCCTCGACTAGCGGGGGGGGCAAATGAGCAGTTCTTC
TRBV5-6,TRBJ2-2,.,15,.,CASSFGPGGTGELFF,TGTGCCAGCAGCTTCGGACCAGGAGGTACCGGGGAGCTGTTTTTT
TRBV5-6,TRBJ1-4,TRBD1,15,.,CASSPGQGHNEKLFF,TGTGCCAGCAGTCCGGGACAGGGCCATAATGAAAAACTGTTTTTT
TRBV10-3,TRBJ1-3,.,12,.,CAIQGNGNTIYF,TGTGCCATCCAAGGGAATGGAAACACCATATATTTT
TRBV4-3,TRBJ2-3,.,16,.,CASSQDERSPTDTQYF,TGCGCCAGCAGCCAAGATGAGCGGAGCCCCACAGATACGCAGTATTTT
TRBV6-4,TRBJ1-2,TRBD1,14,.,CASSAATGAYGYTF,TGTGCCAGCAGTGCGGCGACAGGGGCCTATGGCTACACCTTC
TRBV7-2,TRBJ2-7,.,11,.,CAISNLYEQYF,TGTGCCATTTCGAACTTGTACGAGCAGTACTTC
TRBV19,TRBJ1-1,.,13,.,CASSIGRNTEAFF,TGTGCCAGTAGTATCGGGAGGAACACTGAAGCTTTCTTT
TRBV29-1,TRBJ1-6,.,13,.,CSAVEAGNSPLHF,TGCAGCGCTGTTGAAGCGGGTAATTCACCCCTCCACTTT
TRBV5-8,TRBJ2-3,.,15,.,CASSSSGASTDTQYF,TGTGCCAGCAGCTCCTCGGGGGCTAGCACAGATACGCAGTATTTT
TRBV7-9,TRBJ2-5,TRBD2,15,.,CASRRGLAGGEEQYF,TGTGCCAGCAGGCGCGGACTAGCGGGAGGCGAGGAGCAGTACTTC
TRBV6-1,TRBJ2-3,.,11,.,CASSEGRGQYF,TGTGCCAGCAGTGAAGGAAGGGGGCAGTATTTT
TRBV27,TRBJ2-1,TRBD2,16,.,CASSLLTSGRVNEQFF,TGTGCCAGCAGTTTATTGACTAGCGGGAGGGTCAATGAGCAGTTCTTC
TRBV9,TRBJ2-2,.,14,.,CASSATQFSGELFF,TGTGCCAGCAGCGCCACCCAGTTCTCCGGGGAGCTGTTTTTT
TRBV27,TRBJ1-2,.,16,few,CASSLTVLTVGYGYTF,TGTGCCAGCAGTTTAACCGTCCTGACAGTTGGCTATGGCTACACCTTC
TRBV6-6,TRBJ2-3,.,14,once,CASSYYISGDTQYF,TGTGCCAGCAGTTACTACATTAGCGGAGATACGCAGTATTTT
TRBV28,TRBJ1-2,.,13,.,CASTPRGAYGYTF,TGTGCCAGCACTCCCCGGGGGGCTTATGGCTACACCTTC
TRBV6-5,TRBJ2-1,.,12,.,CASRHDYNEQFF,TGTGCCAGCAGGCACGACTACAATGAGCAGTTCTTC
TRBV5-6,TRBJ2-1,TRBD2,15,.,CASRPTSGSWNEQFF,TGTGCCAGCAGGCCAACTAGCGGGAGTTGGAATGAGCAGTTCTTC